One and the same sample provided the 17 T cell receptor beta chains below, sequenced in a study of CD8+CD57+ T cells in acquired aplastic anemia. Using genomic DNA as the template, TCR beta VDJ and CDR3 profiling was carried out. One entry per CDR3 protein results from TCRdb running MiXCR on the reads. The sample has more than 250,000 distinct CDR3 sequences; around 60% are singletons. The sample was sorted CD4+, CD8+, or CD8+CD57+ T cells (not recorded which) from PBMCs. These TCRs come from a human donor with severe aplastic anemia or a healthy control (not recorded which).

This clonotype was seen a few times. This chain joins TRBV6-5 and TRBJ2-1; 15 bases match TRBD2. Looked up from germline, CDR1 is MNHEY and CDR2 is SVGAGI. The CDR3 consists of 16 residues. The junction had 5 bases not matched to a gene; V was cut back by 7 bases and J by 4 bases. The CDR3 DNA follows: TGTGCCAGCAAAGGGACTAGCGGGGGGATATACAATGAGCAGTTCTTC. Its translation: CASKGTSGGIYNEQFF.

This clonotype appeared a few times. V is TRBV7-2 and J is TRBJ2-5; 16 nucleotides align to TRBD2. This CDR3 contains 15 residues. Per the germline V gene, CDR1 is SGHTA and CDR2 is FQGNSA. With 5 bases clipped from V and 5 bases from J, the junction kept 2 bases outside the gene matches. This CDR3 is CASSLGLAGGETQYF. In nucleotides, the CDR3 is TGTGCCAGCAGCCTGGGACTAGCGGGGGGGGAGACCCAGTACTTC.

The chain combines TRBV12-3 or TRBV12-4 with TRBJ2-5; weak D call: TRBD2 (5 bases). The CDR3 runs to 13 residues. Trimming removed 5 bases from V and 5 bases from J, with 12 bases in between. The CDR3 region is CASSPWRSETQYF. CDR3 bases: TGTGCCAGCAGTCCGTGGAGGAGCGAGACCCAGTACTTC.

The chain joins TRBV7-3 to TRBJ2-1, with 11 bases matching TRBD2. V shed 5 bases and J 0 bases; nucleotides not matched to a gene: 9. Germline V CDR1 and CDR2: SGHTA, FQGTGA. The CDR3 runs 18 residues. The CDR3 loop reads CASSIAGGPYNSYNEQFF. The CDR3 DNA sequence: TGTGCCAGCAGCATAGCGGGGGGGCCTTATAACTCCTACAATGAGCAGTTCTTC.

The chain combines TRBV15 with TRBJ2-1; 10 bases map to TRBD2. There are 17 residues in the CDR3. Losses at the gene ends were 3 bases for V and 3 bases for J; bases not matched to a gene: 8. CDR1 is LNHNV, CDR2 YYDKDF, per germline (reference sequence). The DNA for the CDR3 is TGTGCCACCAGCAGCCAAACCGGGACTAGCGTCTACAATGAGCAGTTCTTC. Translated, it gives CATSSQTGTSVYNEQFF.

This chain uses TRBV20-1 with TRBJ2-3, with D tentatively TRBD2 (7 bases). The length of the CDR3 is 15 residues. Trimming stripped 3 bases from V and 1 base from J, with 14 bases between. The germline gives CDR1 DFQATT, CDR2 SNEGSKA (reference sequence). The CDR3 loop is CSARGGQFGTDTQYF. The CDR3 nucleotides are TGCAGTGCTAGGGGGGGGCAGTTTGGCACAGATACGCAGTATTTT.

There are many counts of this clonotype. The rearrangement links TRBV9 to TRBJ2-2, with 12 bases matching TRBD2. Trimming took 5 bases from V and 8 from J; bases not matched to a gene: 7. The CDR3 is made up of 15 amino acids. Germline CDR1 SGDLS, CDR2 YYNGEE. CDR3 residues: CASSFTSGGLGELFF. DNA of the CDR3: TGTGCCAGCAGTTTCACTAGCGGGGGGCTAGGGGAGCTGTTTTTT.

This clonotype was recorded at least ten times. The chain employs TRBV2 and TRBJ2-7; tentatively, D is TRBD1 (5 bases). V was shortened by 8 bases and J by 3 bases, with 11 bases between the two germline ends. The CDR3 is 12 residues long. Germline assignment: CDR1 SNHLY and CDR2 FYNNEI. As DNA, the CDR3 is TGTGCCAGCGTGAGACAGAGCTACGAGCAGTACTTC. Amino acid sequence: CASVRQSYEQYF.

This clonotype has a handful of counts. The V call is TRBV29-1, the J call TRBJ2-6; D is possibly TRBD1 or TRBD2 (5 bases each). Germline CDR1 and CDR2: SQVTM and ANQGSEA. The CDR3 length is 15 residues. V was cut by 3 bases and J by 4 bases, with 13 bases left in between. The CDR3 region is CSVDPVGTGANVLTF. The CDR3 DNA reads as TGCAGCGTTGATCCGGTGGGGACGGGGGCCAACGTCCTGACTTTC.

J is TRBJ2-2 and V is TRBV7-6; D is ambiguous. The CDR3 is made up of 15 amino acids. With 5 bases removed from V and 6 bases from J, the gap between germline ends came to 16 bases. The V gene's germline CDR1 is SGHVS and CDR2 FNYEAQ. The CDR3 region is CASSQMGISPGELFF. The CDR3 bases are TGTGCCAGCAGCCAAATGGGCATTTCCCCCGGGGAGCTGTTTTTT.

This clonotype was counted ten times or more. V gene TRBV12-5 combines with J gene TRBJ1-1; D unresolved. CDR1 is LGHNT, CDR2 FRNRAP, per germline. V lost 5 bases and J lost 7, with 17 bases in between. CDR3 length: 14 amino acids. The CDR3 here is CASGPWTGPLEAFF. Here the CDR3 DNA reads TGTGCTAGTGGTCCTTGGACCGGACCGCTTGAAGCTTTCTTT.

As regards this clonotype: The junction shows a germline mismatch at one end, possibly a read error. The chain is built from TRBV5-1 and TRBJ2-7; 9 bases align to TRBD2. Germline lookup yields CDR1 SGHRS and CDR2 YFSETQ. This CDR3 is built from 16 residues. The CDR3, as DNA: TGTGCCAGCAGCCATCCGACTAGCGGAGGAAACTACGAGCAGTACTTC. Translated, it gives CASSHPTSGGNYEQYF.

Worth noting for this clonotype: The junction shows a germline mismatch at one end, possibly a read error. The rearrangement joins TRBV15 to TRBJ1-1; D uncertain. The length of the CDR3 is 13 residues. The V gene's germline CDR1 is LNHNV and CDR2 YYDKDF (reference sequence). This chain's CDR3 is CATSRDANTEALF. The CDR3 nucleotides are TGTGCCACCAGCAGAGACGCGAACACTGAGGCTCTCTTT.

Notes on this clonotype: A read error may account for a junction end that differs from germline. The chain links TRBV10-3 to TRBJ1-3, with D tentatively TRBD1 (6 bases). The germline V gene encodes CDR1 ENHRY and CDR2 SYGVKD. The CDR3 loop spans 12 amino acids. The CDR3 loop reads CAIKGGDPYMNF. In DNA, the CDR3 is TGTGCCATCAAGGGGGGTGACCCCTATATGAATTTT.

The chain is built from TRBV7-9 and TRBJ2-7, with D possibly being TRBD1 (6 bases). The CDR3 totals 12 residues. The V gene's germline CDR1 is SEHNR and CDR2 FQNEAQ (reference sequence). Deletions cut 11 bases from V and 6 bases from J, with 17 bases between. CDR3 amino acids: CASEQGMGEQYF. The CDR3 coding sequence is TGTGCCTCCGAACAGGGCATGGGCGAGCAGTACTTC.

The table lists this clonotype with many counts. The chain has TRBV5-1 and TRBJ1-1; 7 bases are a match to TRBD1. CDR1 is SGHRS and CDR2 is YFSETQ in the germline V gene. The CDR3 contains 14 residues. Trimming took 0 bases from V and 7 from J; bases not matched to a gene: 6. The CDR3 coding sequence is TGCGCCAGCAGCTTGGAGGGGGCCCTCCTTGAAGCTTTCTTT. It yields the protein CASSLEGALLEAFF.

This chain joins TRBV5-5 and TRBJ2-5, with D possibly called TRBD1 or TRBD2 (5 bases each). Germline V gene data show CDR1 as SGHKS and CDR2 as YYEKEE (reference sequence). V gave up 1 base and J gave up 2 bases, with 12 bases separating them. CDR3 length: 15 residues. Written as DNA, the CDR3 is TGTGCCAGCAGCTTGACCCGGGGACCACAAGAGACCCAGTACTTC. Translating gives CASSLTRGPQETQYF.